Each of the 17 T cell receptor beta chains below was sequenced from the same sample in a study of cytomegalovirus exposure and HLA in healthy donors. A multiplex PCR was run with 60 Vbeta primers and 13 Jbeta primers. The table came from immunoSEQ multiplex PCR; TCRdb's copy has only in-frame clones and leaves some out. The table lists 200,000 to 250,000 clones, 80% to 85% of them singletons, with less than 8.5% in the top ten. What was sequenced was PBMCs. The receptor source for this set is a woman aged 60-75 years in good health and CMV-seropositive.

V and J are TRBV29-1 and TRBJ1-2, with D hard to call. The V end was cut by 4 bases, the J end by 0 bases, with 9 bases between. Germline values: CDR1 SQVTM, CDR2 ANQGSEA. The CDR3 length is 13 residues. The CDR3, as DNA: TGCAGCGTTGGAGGTCGGTCTAACTATGGCTACACCTTC. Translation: CSVGGRSNYGYTF.

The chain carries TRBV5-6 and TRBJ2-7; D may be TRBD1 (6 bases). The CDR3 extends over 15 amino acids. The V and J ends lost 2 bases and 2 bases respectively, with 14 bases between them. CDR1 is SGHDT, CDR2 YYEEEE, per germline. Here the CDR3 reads CASSFRTGLAYEQYF. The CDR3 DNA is TGTGCCAGCAGCTTCCGAACAGGGTTGGCCTACGAGCAGTACTTC. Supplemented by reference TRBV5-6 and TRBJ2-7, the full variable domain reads DAGVTQSPTHLIKTRGQQVTLRCSPKSGHDTVSWYQQALGQGPQFIFQYYEEEERQRGNFPDRFSGHQFPNYSSELNVNALLLGDSALYLCASSFRTGLAYEQYFGPGTRLTVT.

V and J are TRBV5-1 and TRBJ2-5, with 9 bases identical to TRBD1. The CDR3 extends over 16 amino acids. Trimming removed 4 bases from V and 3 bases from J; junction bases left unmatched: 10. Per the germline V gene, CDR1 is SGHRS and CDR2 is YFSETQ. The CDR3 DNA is TGCGCCAGCAGCGCCGGCCGGACAGGGGCGGAAGAGACCCAGTACTTC. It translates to CASSAGRTGAEETQYF.

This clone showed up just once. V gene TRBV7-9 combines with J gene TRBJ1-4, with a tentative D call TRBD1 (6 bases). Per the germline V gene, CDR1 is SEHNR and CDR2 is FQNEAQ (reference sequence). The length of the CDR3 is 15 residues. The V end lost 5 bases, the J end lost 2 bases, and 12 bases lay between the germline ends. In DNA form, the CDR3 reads TGTGCCAGCAGCGGGCCCAGGGGTACTAATGAAAAACTGTTTTTT. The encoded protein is CASSGPRGTNEKLFF.

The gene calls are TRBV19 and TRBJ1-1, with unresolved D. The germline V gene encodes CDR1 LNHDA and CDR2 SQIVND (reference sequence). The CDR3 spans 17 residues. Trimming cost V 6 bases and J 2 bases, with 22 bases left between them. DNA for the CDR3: TGTGCCAGTAGCCTAGTTTGGTTTGGTTCCACCAACACTGAAGCTTTCTTT. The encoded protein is CASSLVWFGSTNTEAFF. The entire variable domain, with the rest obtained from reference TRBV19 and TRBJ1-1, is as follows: DGGITQSPKYLFRKEGQNVTLSCEQNLNHDAMYWYRQDPGQGLRLIYYSQIVNDFQKGDIAEGYSVSREKKESFPLTVTSAQKNPTAFYLCASSLVWFGSTNTEAFFGQGTRLTVV.

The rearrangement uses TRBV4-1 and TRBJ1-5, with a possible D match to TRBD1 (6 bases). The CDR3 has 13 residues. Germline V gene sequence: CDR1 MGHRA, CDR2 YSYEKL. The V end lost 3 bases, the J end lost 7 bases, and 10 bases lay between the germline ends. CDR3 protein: CASSQGAAQPQHF. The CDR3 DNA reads TGCGCCAGCAGCCAGGGGGCAGCGCAGCCCCAGCATTTT.

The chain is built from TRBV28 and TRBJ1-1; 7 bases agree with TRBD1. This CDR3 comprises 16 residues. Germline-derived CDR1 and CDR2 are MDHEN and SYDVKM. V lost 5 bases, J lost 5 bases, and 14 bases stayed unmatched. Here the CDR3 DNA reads TGTGCCAGCAGTACCTCGGGGTTACAGGGGAGGACTGAAGCTTTCTTT. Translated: CASSTSGLQGRTEAFF. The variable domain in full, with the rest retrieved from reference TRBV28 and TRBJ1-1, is DVKVTQSSRYLVKRTGEKVFLECVQDMDHENMFWYRQDPGLGLRLIYFSYDVKMKEKGDIPEGYSVSREKKERFSLILESASTNQTSMYLCASSTSGLQGRTEAFFGQGTRLTVV.

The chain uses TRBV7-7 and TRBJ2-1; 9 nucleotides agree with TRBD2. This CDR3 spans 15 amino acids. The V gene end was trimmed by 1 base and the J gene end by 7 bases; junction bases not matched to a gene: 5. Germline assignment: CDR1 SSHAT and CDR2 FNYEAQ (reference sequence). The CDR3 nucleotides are TGTGCCAGCAGCTTAGGGCGGGGGGGTCCTAATGAGCAGTTCTTC. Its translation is CASSLGRGGPNEQFF.

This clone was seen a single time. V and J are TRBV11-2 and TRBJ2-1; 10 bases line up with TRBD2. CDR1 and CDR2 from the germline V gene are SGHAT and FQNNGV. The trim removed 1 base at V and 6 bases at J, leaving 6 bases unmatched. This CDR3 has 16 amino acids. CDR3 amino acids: CASSLASGGPLNEQFF. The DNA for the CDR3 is TGTGCCAGCAGCTTAGCTAGCGGGGGCCCACTCAATGAGCAGTTCTTC.

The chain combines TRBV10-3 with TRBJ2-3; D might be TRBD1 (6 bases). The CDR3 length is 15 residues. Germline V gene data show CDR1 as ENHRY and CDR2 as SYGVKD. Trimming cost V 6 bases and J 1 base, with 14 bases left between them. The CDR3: CAISPRGSGTDTQYF. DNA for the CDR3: TGTGCCATCAGCCCAAGGGGGAGTGGCACAGATACGCAGTATTTT.

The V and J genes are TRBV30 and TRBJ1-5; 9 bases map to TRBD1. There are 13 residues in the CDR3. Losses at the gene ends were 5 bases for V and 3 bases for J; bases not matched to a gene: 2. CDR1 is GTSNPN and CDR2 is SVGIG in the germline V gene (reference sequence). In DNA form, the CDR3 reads TGTGCCTGGGGGACAGGGCCCAATCAGCCCCAGCATTTT. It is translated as CAWGTGPNQPQHF.

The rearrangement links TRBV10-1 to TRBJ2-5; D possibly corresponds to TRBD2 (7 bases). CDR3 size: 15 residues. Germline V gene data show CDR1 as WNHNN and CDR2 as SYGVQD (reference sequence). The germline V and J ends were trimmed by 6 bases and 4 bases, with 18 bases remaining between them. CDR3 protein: CASSASGTRGETQYF. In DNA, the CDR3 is TGCGCCAGCAGCGCCAGCGGGACCAGGGGAGAGACCCAGTACTTC.

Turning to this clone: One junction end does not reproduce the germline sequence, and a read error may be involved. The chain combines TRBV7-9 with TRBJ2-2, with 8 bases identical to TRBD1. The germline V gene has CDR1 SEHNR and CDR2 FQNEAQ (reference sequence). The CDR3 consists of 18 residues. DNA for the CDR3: TGTTCCAGCAGCTTAGTACCCACCTTCAGGGGGCGGACCGGGGAGCTGTTTTTT. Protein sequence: CSSSLVPTFRGRTGELFF.

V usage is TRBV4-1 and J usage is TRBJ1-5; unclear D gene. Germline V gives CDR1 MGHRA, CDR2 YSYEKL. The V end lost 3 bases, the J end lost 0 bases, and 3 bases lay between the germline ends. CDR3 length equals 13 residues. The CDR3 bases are TGCGCCAGCAGCCAGGCTAGCAATCAGCCCCAGCATTTT. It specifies CASSQASNQPQHF.

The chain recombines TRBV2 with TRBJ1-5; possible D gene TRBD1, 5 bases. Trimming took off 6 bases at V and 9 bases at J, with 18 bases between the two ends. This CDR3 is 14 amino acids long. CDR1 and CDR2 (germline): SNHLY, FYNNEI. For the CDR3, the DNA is TGTGCCAGCAGGTGGCAGGGCCGCTCGGGGCCCCAGCATTTT. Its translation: CASRWQGRSGPQHF.

The DNA of the CDR3 is TGTGCCAGCAGTCCCACAGACTCTGGAAACACCATATATTTT. This translates into CASSPTDSGNTIYF. The genes are TRBV6-5 and TRBJ1-3, with D hard to call. CDR1 is MNHEY and CDR2 is SVGAGI in the germline V gene. Trimming stripped 5 bases from V and 0 bases from J, with 8 bases between. The CDR3 is 14 amino acids.

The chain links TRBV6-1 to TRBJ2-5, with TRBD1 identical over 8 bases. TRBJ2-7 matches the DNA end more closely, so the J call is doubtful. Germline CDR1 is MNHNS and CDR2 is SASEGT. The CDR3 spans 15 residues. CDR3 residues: CASSVGQGATYEQYF. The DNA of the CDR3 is TGTGCCAGCAGTGTAGGTCAGGGGGCGACCTACGAGCAGTACTTC.